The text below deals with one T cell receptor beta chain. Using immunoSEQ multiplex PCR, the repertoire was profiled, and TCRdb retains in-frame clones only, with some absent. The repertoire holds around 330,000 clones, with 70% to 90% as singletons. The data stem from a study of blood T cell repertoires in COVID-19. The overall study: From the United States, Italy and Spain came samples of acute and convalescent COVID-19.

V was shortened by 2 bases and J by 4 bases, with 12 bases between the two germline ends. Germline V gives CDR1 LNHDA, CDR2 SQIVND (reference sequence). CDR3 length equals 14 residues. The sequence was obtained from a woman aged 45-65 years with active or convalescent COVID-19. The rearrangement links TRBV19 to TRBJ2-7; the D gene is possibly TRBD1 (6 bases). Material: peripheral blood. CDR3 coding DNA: TGTGCCAGTAGTATAAGGGGGAGTGAATACGAGCAGTACTTC. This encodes CASSIRGSEYEQYF.